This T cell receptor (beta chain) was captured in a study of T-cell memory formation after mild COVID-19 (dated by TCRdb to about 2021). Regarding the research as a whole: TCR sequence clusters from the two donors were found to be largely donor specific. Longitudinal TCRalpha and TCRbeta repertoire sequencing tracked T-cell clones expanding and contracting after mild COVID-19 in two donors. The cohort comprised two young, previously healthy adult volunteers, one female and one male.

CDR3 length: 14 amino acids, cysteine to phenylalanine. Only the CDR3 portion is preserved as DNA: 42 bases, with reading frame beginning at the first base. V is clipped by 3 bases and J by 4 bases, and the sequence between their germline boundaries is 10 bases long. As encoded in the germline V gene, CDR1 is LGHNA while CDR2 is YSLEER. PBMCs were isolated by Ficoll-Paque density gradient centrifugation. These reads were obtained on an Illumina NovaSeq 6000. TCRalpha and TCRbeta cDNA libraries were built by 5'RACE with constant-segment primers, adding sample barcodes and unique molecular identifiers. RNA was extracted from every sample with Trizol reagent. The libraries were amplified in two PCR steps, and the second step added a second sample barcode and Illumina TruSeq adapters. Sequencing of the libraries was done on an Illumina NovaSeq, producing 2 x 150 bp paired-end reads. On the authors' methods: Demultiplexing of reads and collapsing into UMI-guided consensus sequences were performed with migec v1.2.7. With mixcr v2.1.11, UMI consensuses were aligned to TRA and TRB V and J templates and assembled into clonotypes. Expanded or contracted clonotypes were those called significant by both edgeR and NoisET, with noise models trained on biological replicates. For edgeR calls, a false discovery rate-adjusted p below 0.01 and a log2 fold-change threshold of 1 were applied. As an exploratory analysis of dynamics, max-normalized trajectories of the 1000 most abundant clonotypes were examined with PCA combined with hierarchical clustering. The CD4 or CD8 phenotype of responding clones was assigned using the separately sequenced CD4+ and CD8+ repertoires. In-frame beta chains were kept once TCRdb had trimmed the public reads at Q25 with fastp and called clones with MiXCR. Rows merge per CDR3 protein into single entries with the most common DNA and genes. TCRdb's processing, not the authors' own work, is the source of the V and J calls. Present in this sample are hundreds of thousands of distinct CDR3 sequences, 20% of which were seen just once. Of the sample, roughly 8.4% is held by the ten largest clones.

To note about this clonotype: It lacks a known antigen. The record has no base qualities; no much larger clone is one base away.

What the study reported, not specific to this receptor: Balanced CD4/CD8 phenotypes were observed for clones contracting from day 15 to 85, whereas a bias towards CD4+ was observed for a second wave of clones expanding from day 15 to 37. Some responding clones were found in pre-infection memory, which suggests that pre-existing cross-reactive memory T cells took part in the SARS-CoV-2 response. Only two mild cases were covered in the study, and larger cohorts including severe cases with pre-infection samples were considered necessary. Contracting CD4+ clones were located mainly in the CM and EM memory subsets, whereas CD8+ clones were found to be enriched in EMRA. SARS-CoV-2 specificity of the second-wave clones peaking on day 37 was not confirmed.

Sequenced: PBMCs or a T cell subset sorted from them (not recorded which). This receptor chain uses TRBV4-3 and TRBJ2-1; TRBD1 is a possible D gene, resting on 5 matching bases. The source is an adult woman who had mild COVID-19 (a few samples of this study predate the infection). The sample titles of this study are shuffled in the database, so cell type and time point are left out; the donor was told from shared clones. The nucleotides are TGCGCCAGCAGCCACCGCCAGGGATACAATGAGCAGTTCTTC. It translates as CASSHRQGYNEQFF.